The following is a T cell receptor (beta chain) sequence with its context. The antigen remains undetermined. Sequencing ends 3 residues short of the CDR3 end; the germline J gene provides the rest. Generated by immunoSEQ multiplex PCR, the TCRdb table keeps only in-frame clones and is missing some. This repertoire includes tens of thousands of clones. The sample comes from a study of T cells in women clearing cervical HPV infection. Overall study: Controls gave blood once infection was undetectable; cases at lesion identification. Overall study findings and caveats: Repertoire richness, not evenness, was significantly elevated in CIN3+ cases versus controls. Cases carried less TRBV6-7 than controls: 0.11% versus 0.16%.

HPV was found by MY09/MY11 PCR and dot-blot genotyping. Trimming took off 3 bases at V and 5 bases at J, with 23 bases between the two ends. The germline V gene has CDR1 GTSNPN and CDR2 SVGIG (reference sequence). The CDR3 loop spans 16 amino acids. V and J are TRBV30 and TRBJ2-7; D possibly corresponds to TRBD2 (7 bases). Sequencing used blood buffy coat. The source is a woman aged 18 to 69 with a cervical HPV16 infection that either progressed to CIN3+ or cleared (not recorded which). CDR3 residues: CAWRLRGPSYFHEQYF. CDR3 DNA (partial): TGTGCCTGGAGGTTGCGGGGGCCATCATATTTCCACGAG.